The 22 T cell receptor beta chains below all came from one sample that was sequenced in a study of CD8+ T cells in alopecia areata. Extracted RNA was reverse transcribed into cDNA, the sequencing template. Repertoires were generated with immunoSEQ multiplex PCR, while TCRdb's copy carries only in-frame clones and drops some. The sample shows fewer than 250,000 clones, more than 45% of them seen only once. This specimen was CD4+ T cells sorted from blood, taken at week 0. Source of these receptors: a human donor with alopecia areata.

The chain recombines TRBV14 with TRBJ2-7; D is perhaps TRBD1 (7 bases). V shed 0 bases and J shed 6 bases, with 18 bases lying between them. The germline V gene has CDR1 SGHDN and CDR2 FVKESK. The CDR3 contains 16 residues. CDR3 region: CASSQEGGQLTAEQYF. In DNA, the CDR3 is TGTGCCAGCAGCCAAGAGGGGGGACAGCTTACTGCCGAGCAGTACTTC.

The CDR3 loop reads CASSAGTGNGEGYTF. DNA for the CDR3: TGTGCCAGCAGCGCCGGGACAGGGAACGGGGAGGGCTACACCTTC. This chain joins TRBV6-1 and TRBJ1-2; 9 bases align to TRBD1. With 6 bases clipped from V and 8 bases from J, the junction kept 13 bases outside the gene matches. CDR3 length: 15 amino acids. Per germline, CDR1 MNHNS and CDR2 SASEGT.

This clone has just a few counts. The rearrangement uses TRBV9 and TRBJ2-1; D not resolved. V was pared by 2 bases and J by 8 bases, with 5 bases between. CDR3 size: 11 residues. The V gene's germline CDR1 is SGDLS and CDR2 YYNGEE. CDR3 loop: CASSVTDEQFF. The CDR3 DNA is TGTGCCAGCAGCGTCACAGATGAGCAGTTCTTC.

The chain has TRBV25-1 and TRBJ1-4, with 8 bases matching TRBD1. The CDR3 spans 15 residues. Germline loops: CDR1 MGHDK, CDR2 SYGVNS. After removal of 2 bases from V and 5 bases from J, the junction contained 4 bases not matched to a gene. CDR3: CASSEPRQGNEKLFF. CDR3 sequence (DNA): TGTGCCAGCAGTGAACCCCGACAGGGGAATGAAAAACTGTTTTTT.

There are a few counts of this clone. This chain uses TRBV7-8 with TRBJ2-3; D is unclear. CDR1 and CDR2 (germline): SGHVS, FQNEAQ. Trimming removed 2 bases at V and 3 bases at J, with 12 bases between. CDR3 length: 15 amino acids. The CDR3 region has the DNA TGTGCCAGCAGCTTATGGCGGCAGAGGACAGATACGCAGTATTTT. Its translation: CASSLWRQRTDTQYF.

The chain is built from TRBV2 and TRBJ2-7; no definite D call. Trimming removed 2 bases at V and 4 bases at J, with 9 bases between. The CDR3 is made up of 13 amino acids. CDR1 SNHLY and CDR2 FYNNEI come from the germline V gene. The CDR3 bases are TGTGCCAGCAGTGAAACGGCGTTGTACGAGCAGTACTTC. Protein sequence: CASSETALYEQYF.

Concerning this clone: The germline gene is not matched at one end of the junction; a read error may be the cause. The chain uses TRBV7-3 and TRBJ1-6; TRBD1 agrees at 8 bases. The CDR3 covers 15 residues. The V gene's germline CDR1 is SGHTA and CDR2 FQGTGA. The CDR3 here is CASSITGTGYSPLHF. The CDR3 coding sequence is TGTGCCAGCAGCATAACCGGGACAGGATATTCACCCCTCCACTTT.

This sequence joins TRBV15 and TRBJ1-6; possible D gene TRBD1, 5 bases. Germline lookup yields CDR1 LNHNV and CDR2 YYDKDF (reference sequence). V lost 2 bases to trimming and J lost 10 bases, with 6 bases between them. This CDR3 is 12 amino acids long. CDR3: CATSRQGSPLHF. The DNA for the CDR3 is TGTGCCACCAGCAGACAGGGCTCACCCCTCCACTTT. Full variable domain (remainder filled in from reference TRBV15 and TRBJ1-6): DAMVIQNPRYQVTQFGKPVTLSCSQTLNHNVMYWYQQKSSQAPKLLFHYYDKDFNNEADTPDNFQSRRPNTSFCFLDIRSPGLGDTAMYLCATSRQGSPLHFGNGTRLTVT.

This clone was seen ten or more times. In DNA form, the CDR3 reads TGTGCCAGCAGTTTAGCGGGACCGAACACCGGGGAGCTGTTTTTT. It encodes CASSLAGPNTGELFF. This rearrangement joins TRBV28 to TRBJ2-2, with D possibly being TRBD2 (6 bases). V gave up 2 bases and J gave up 0 bases, with 7 bases separating them. The germline V gene encodes CDR1 MDHEN and CDR2 SYDVKM. The length of the CDR3 is 15 residues.

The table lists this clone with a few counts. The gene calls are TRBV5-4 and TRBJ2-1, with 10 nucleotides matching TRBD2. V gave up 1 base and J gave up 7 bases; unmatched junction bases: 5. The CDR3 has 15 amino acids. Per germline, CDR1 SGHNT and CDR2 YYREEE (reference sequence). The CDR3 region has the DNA TGTGCCAGCAGCTTGAGTCTAGCGGGAGCGAATGAGCAGTTCTTC. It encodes CASSLSLAGANEQFF.

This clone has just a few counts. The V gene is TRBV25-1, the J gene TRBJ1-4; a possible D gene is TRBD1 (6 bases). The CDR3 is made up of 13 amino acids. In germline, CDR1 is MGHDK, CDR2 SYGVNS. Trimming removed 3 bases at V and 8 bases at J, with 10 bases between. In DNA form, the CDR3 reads TGTGCCAGCAGTGAGGGGGGACAAGAAAAACTGTTTTTT. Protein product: CASSEGGQEKLFF.

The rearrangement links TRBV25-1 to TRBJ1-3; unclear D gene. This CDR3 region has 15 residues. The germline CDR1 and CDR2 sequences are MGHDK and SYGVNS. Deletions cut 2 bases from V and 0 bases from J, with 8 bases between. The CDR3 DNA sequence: TGTGCCAGCAGTGAACTCGGGATCTCTGGAAACACCATATATTTT. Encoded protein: CASSELGISGNTIYF.

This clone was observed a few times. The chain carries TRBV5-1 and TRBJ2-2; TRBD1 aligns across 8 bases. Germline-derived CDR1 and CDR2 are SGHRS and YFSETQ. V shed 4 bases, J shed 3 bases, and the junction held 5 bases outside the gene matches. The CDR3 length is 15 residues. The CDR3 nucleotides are TGCGCCAGCAGCCGGGACAGGATTGACACCGGGGAGCTGTTTTTT. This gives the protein CASSRDRIDTGELFF.

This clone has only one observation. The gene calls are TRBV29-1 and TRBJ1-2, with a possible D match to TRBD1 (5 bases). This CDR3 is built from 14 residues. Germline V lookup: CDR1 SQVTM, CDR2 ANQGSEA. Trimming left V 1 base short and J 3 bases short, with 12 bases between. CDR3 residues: CSVEGRVRDYGYTF. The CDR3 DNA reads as TGCAGCGTTGAAGGACGCGTCAGGGACTATGGCTACACCTTC.

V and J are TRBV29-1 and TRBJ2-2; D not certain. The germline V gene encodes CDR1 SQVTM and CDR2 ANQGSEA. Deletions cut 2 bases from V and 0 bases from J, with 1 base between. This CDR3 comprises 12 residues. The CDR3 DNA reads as TGCAGCGTTGAACCGAACACCGGGGAGCTGTTTTTT. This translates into CSVEPNTGELFF.

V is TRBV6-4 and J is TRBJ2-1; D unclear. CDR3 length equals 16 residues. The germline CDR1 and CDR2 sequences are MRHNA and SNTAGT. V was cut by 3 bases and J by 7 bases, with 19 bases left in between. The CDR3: CASSEHRSAARNEQFF. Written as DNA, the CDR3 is TGTGCCAGCAGTGAGCACCGGTCAGCCGCCCGGAATGAGCAGTTCTTC.

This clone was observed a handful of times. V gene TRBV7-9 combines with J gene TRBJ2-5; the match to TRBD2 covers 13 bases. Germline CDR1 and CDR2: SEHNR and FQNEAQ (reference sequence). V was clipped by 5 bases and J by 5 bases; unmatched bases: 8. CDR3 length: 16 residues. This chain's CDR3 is CASSAGLAGVGETQYF. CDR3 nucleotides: TGTGCCAGCAGCGCAGGACTAGCGGGAGTTGGGGAGACCCAGTACTTC.

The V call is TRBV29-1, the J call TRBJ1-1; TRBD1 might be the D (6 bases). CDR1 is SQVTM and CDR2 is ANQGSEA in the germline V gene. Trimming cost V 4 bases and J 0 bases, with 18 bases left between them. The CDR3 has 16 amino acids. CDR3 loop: CSVVTGMPGMNTEAFF. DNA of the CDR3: TGCAGCGTTGTCACAGGGATGCCCGGCATGAACACTGAAGCTTTCTTT.

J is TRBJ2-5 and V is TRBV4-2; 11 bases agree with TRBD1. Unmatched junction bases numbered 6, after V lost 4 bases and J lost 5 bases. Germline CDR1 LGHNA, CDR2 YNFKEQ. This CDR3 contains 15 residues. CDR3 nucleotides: TGTGCCAGCAGCCTGGGACAGGGGGGGTTTGAGACCCAGTACTTC. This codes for CASSLGQGGFETQYF.

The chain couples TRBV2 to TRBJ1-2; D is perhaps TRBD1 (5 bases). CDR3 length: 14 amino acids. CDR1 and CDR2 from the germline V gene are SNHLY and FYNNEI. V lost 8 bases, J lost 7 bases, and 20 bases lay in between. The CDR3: CASSAGRNSGGYTF. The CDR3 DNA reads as TGTGCCAGCTCAGCAGGGAGGAATTCCGGTGGCTACACCTTC.

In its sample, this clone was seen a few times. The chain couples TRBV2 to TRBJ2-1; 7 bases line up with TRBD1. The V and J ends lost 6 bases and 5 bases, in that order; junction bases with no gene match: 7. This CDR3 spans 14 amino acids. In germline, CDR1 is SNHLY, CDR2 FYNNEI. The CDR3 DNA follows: TGTGCCAGCAGGCACGACAGGGTAAACAATGAGCAGTTCTTC. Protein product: CASRHDRVNNEQFF.

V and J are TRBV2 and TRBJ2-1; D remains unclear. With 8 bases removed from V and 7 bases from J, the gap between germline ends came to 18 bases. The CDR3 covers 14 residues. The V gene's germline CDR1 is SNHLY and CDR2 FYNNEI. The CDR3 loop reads CASQNGPLGNEQFF. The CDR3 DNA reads TGTGCCAGCCAGAATGGACCTTTGGGGAATGAGCAGTTCTTC.